Sequencing of this TCR beta chain was carried out in a study of T cell responses to AZD1222 COVID-19 vaccine. General observations from the study: Only a handful of AZD1222 recipients tested seropositive at baseline.

The data were produced by immunoSEQ multiplex PCR, yet TCRdb's version contains in-frame clones alone and is incomplete. The sample shows around 88,000 clones, around 88% of them seen only once. Only a few counts were recorded for this clone. Antigen: not known. V gave up 5 bases and J gave up 0 bases, with 8 bases separating them. Germline lookup yields CDR1 SGHTA and CDR2 FQGNSA. This CDR3 region has 15 residues. Specimen: peripheral blood, collected on day 0 of MenACWY control vaccination. The origin of this receptor is an adult in good health. This sequence joins TRBV7-2 and TRBJ2-6; D remains ambiguous. This CDR3 reads CASSLYISGANVLTF. CDR3 coding DNA: TGTGCCAGCAGCCTATATATCTCTGGGGCCAACGTCCTGACTTTC.